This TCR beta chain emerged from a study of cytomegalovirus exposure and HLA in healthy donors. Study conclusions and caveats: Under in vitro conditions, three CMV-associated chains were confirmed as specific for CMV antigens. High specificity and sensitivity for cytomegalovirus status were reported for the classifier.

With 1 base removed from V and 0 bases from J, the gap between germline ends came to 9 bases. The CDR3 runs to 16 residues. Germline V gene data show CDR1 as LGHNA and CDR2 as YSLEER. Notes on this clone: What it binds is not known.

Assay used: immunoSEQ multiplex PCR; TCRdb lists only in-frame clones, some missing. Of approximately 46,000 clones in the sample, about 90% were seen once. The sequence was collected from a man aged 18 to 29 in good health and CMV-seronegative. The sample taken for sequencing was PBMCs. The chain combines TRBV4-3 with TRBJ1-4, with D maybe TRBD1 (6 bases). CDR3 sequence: CASSQARQATNEKLFF. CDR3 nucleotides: TGCGCCAGCAGCCAAGCGAGACAGGCAACTAATGAAAAACTGTTTTTT.